This TCR beta chain was identified during a study of blood T cell repertoires in COVID-19. Profiled with immunoSEQ multiplex PCR; TCRdb holds only in-frame clones, not every one. The sample yields over 200,000 clones, around 80% seen once. This CDR3 contains 12 residues. Trimming took off 4 bases at V and 4 bases at J, with 8 bases between the two ends. Germline values: CDR1 SGDLS, CDR2 YYNGEE. The TCR comes from a human donor in a cohort sampled during active COVID-19. Sequenced: peripheral blood. This chain connects TRBV9 to TRBJ1-1; D ambiguous. Here the CDR3 reads CASSKPSTEAFF. For the CDR3, the DNA is TGTGCCAGCAGCAAGCCTAGCACTGAAGCTTTCTTT. The full variable domain, rest sourced from reference TRBV9 and TRBJ1-1, is DSGVTQTPKHLITATGQRVTLRCSPRSGDLSVYWYQQSLDQGLQFLIQYYNGEERAKGNILERFSAQQFPDLHSELNLSSLELGDSALYFCASSKPSTEAFFGQGTRLTVV.